The rows below give T cell receptor beta chains drawn from one sample of a study of identical twins' blood T cells. TCRdb reprocessed the 5' RACE reads via MiXCR and lists one record per CDR3 protein. The sample shows roughly 340,000 distinct CDR3 sequences, 25% to 35% of them seen only once. Sequencing was done on a sample of PBMCs. The receptors come from a woman between 18 and 55 years old in good health. The CDR3 runs from the conserved cysteine through the conserved F or W. A D gene is named only where the DNA matches it firmly. The size field is filled for only some rows; it gives once, few, many or a size class.

D gene	V gene	J gene	clone size	CDR3 DNA	CDR3 protein
-	TRBV6-2/TRBV6-3	TRBJ2-3	many	TGTGCCAGCAGTTTGGCCGAGACAGATACGCAGTATTTT	CASSLAETDTQYF
-	TRBV12-3/TRBV12-4	TRBJ2-6	many	TGTGCCAGCAGCGGGAGCCCTGGGGCCAACGTCCTGACTTTC	CASSGSPGANVLTF
-	TRBV20-1	TRBJ1-4	few	TGCAGTGCTAGAGGGAAGGGAATGGAGACTAATGAAAAACTGTTTTTT	CSARGKGMETNEKLFF
-	TRBV19	TRBJ2-5	-	TGTGCCAGTAGTATACCTTCCCAAGAAGAGACCCAGTACTTC	CASSIPSQEETQYF
-	TRBV20-1	TRBJ1-5	few	TGCAGTGCTAGGTTCAGGGATAGCAATCAGCCCCAGCATTTT	CSARFRDSNQPQHF
-	TRBV7-8	TRBJ2-1	-	TGTGCCAGCAGCTTGGGGACATCGAGCTCCTACAATGAGCAGTTCTTC	CASSLGTSSSYNEQFF
TRBD1	TRBV6-2/TRBV6-3	TRBJ1-5	many	TGTGCCAGCAGTTACACGCAGACAGGGACCAATCAGCCCCAGCATTTT	CASSYTQTGTNQPQHF
TRBD1	TRBV25-1	TRBJ1-4	many	TGTGCCAGCATGAAACAGGGGGGCGATGAAAAACTGTTTTTT	CASMKQGGDEKLFF
-	TRBV6-1	TRBJ2-3	few	TGTGCCAGCAGTGTAACTAGAGGTATTCTGGATACGCAGTATTTT	CASSVTRGILDTQYF
-	TRBV15	TRBJ1-2	-	TGTGCCACCAGCAGAGGATGGACCTATGGCTACACCTTC	CATSRGWTYGYTF
TRBD2	TRBV29-1	TRBJ2-1	few	TGCAGCGTTGAAGCACTAGCGGGACCCTACAATGAGCAGTTCTTC	CSVEALAGPYNEQFF
TRBD2	TRBV12-5	TRBJ2-2	-	TGTGCTAGTGGCGAGGGACTAGCGGGAGAGGTTGAACTGTTTTTT	CASGEGLAGEVELFF
-	TRBV5-6	TRBJ1-2	-	TGTGCCAGCAGCTTCTGGGACGAGTCTAACTATGGCTACACCTTC	CASSFWDESNYGYTF
TRBD1	TRBV29-1	TRBJ1-2	many	TGCAGCGTGGACGCCTTGGGACAGAAGAAACGAGGGGGCTACACCTTC	CSVDALGQKKRGGYTF
-	TRBV12-5	TRBJ1-1	-	TGTGCTAGTGGTTGGGCGTATGGCATGAACACTGAAGCTTTCTTT	CASGWAYGMNTEAFF
-	TRBV9	TRBJ2-3	once	TGTGCCAGCAGCCCCCTAGCTGTGGTAAGAGATACGCAGTATTTT	CASSPLAVVRDTQYF
-	TRBV28	TRBJ1-6	many	TGTGCCAGCAGTTTAGGGGGGGCTGGGTCCTATAATTCACCCCTCCACTTT	CASSLGGAGSYNSPLHF
TRBD1	TRBV20-1	TRBJ1-2	-	TGCAGTGCTGCCCGGGGGACAGAGACTATGCGCTACACCTTC	CSAARGTETMRYTF
-	TRBV5-1	TRBJ1-5	-	TGCGCCAGCAGCACTACCGACAGGAGCAATCAGCCCCAGCATTTT	CASSTTDRSNQPQHF
TRBD1	TRBV9	TRBJ1-6	-	TGTGCCAGCAGCATCGGACAGGGTGGAGGGTCACCCCTCCACTTT	CASSIGQGGGSPLHF
TRBD1	TRBV12-5	TRBJ1-6	-	TGTGCTAGTGGTCTTCAGGGGGCTAATTCACCCCTCCACTTT	CASGLQGANSPLHF
TRBD1	TRBV20-1	TRBJ1-1	-	TGCAGTGCTAGGGCCGGGACAGGGAACACTGAAGCTTTCTTT	CSARAGTGNTEAFF
TRBD1	TRBV5-1	TRBJ1-1	-	TGCGCCAGCAGCCCCGGGACAGGCCGGATGAACACTGAAGCTTTCTTT	CASSPGTGRMNTEAFF
TRBD1	TRBV29-1	TRBJ1-1	few	TGCAGCGTTTGGACAGGGGGCACTGAAGCTTTCTTT	CSVWTGGTEAFF
TRBD1	TRBV14	TRBJ2-7	-	TGTGCCAGCAGCCAAACTGGACAGGGAAGCGAGCAGTACTTC	CASSQTGQGSEQYF
-	TRBV19	TRBJ2-7	few	TGTGCCAGTAGCCTGGGGCCTAGCGTCTCCTACGAGCAGTACTTC	CASSLGPSVSYEQYF
TRBD1	TRBV19	TRBJ2-1	few	TGTGCCAGTAGTTTCGTAGCCGGGACAGGGGACTACAATGAGCAGTTCTTC	CASSFVAGTGDYNEQFF
-	TRBV14	TRBJ2-7	-	TGTGCCAGCAGCCAAGTGACCTACGAGCAGTACTTC	CASSQVTYEQYF
TRBD2	TRBV12-3/TRBV12-4	TRBJ2-1	few	TGTGCCAGCAGTTTCGGACTAGCGGGAGGGAGTGAGCAGTTCTTC	CASSFGLAGGSEQFF